This T cell receptor (beta chain) was captured in a study of patients and donors after allogeneic stem cell transplantation. TCRdb re-derived calls from the RT-PCR reads in MiXCR, one entry per CDR3 protein. Among 920,000 or so distinct CDR3 sequences listed, about 20% were seen once. The germline gives CDR1 LGHNA, CDR2 YNFKEQ. The junction had 8 bases not matched to a gene; V was cut back by 4 bases and J by 5 bases. This CDR3 is built from 15 residues. This clonotype was counted a few times. Sequences were obtained from blood, either unsorted or a sorted T cell fraction (not recorded which). The chain combines TRBV4-2 with TRBJ2-3; 8 bases map to TRBD2. The receptor comes from a human donor who was either an allogeneic HSCT recipient or a stem cell or donor lymphocyte infusion donor (not recorded which). It is not recorded whose cells these are; they may come from a transplant donor. CDR3 DNA sequence: TGTGCCAGCAGCCTAAGAGGCCTAGCGGGAGATACGCAGTATTTT. Translating gives CASSLRGLAGDTQYF.